Presented here are 7 T cell receptor beta chains from one specimen sequenced in a study of CD8+ T cells in alopecia areata. RNA was extracted and reverse transcribed into cDNA as the sequencing template. Repertoires were generated with immunoSEQ multiplex PCR, while TCRdb's copy carries only in-frame clones and drops some. The sample lists about 150,000 clones, 40% to 65% occurring once. Sequenced material: CD8+ T cells sorted from blood, taken at week 0. The receptors here all came from a human donor with alopecia areata.

This chain links TRBV5-6 with TRBJ2-3; 8 bases agree with TRBD1. Germline loops: CDR1 SGHDT, CDR2 YYEEEE. The CDR3 is 14 amino acids. With V trimmed by 1 base and J by 7 bases, 5 bases remained unmatched. CDR3 sequence (DNA): TGTGCCAGCAGCTTGCGCAGGGGGCTGAATACGCAGTATTTT. Its protein is CASSLRRGLNTQYF.

Only a few counts were recorded for this clone. At one end the junction does not follow the germline gene, possibly because of a read error. V gene TRBV6-1 combines with J gene TRBJ2-1; 7 bases match TRBD1. Germline V gene lookup returns CDR1 MNHNS and CDR2 SASEGT. CDR3 length equals 11 residues. This chain's CDR3 is CAISDGDSRFF. The DNA of the CDR3 is TGTGCCATCAGTGACGGGGACAGCCGGTTCTTC.

The V call is TRBV2, the J call TRBJ1-1; 11 bases align to TRBD1. The CDR3 length is 15 residues. V was pared by 5 bases and J by 3 bases, with 5 bases of the junction left unmatched. Germline lookup yields CDR1 SNHLY and CDR2 FYNNEI. CDR3 nucleotides: TGTGCCAGCAGTTTAGGGACAGGGGGGGACACTGAAGCTTTCTTT. Its translation is CASSLGTGGDTEAFF.

This sequence joins TRBV4-3 and TRBJ2-7; no reliable D call. Germline-derived CDR1 and CDR2 are LGHNA and YSLEER. The CDR3 spans 15 residues. V was clipped by 0 bases and J by 0 bases, with 9 bases between them. The CDR3 protein is CASSQEATNSYEQYF. CDR3 sequence (DNA): TGCGCCAGCAGCCAAGAGGCCACAAACTCCTACGAGCAGTACTTC.

The chain uses TRBV6-6 and TRBJ2-2; D not certain. CDR1 and CDR2 from the germline V gene are MNHNY and SVGAGI (reference sequence). The CDR3 runs 12 residues. V was trimmed by 10 bases and J by 6 bases, leaving 12 bases between them. CDR3 nucleotides: TGTGCCATTACCCCTGGGCCCGGGGAGCTGTTTTTT. It yields the protein CAITPGPGELFF.

This clone was seen a few times. CDR3 bases: TGCAGCGTTGACGGGGGCAGCTCCTACAATGAGCAGTTCTTC. Translating gives CSVDGGSSYNEQFF. This chain uses TRBV29-1 with TRBJ2-1; D is tentatively TRBD1 or TRBD2 (6 bases each). V was pared by 3 bases and J by 0 bases, with 9 bases between. This CDR3 contains 14 residues. Looked up from germline, CDR1 is SQVTM and CDR2 is ANQGSEA.

The chain has TRBV6-5 and TRBJ1-6; TRBD1 might be the D (5 bases). The ends were cut back, 6 bases at V and 6 bases at J, with 15 bases in the middle. This CDR3 has 15 residues. The germline V gene has CDR1 MNHEY and CDR2 SVGAGI. The CDR3 is CASRDTRGGNSPLHF. As DNA, the CDR3 is TGTGCCAGCAGGGACACGAGGGGAGGTAATTCACCCCTCCACTTT.